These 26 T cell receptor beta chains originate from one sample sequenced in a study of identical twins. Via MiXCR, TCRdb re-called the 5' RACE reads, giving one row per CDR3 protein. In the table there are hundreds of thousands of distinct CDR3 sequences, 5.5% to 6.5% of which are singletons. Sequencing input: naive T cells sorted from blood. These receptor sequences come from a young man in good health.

The CDR3 spells CASSLALAASYNEQFF. In nucleotides, the CDR3 is TGTGCCAGCAGCTTAGCGCTAGCGGCGTCCTACAATGAGCAGTTCTTC. The rearrangement links TRBV7-2 to TRBJ2-1, with 7 bases that match TRBD2. Looked up from germline, CDR1 is SGHTA and CDR2 is FQGNSA. The CDR3 sequence is 16 residues long. J gave up 1 base and V 0 bases, and 3 bases lay outside the gene matches.

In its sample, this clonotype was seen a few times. The CDR3 protein is CASTEGGAGWYEQYF. The CDR3 nucleotides read TGTGCCAGCACCGAAGGTGGGGCAGGGTGGTACGAGCAGTACTTC. The V call is TRBV6-2 or TRBV6-3, the J call TRBJ2-7; perhaps TRBD1 as D (5 bases). The CDR3 spans 15 residues. Germline lookup yields CDR1 MNHEY and CDR2 SVGEGT. V lost 7 bases and J lost 4, with 20 bases in between.

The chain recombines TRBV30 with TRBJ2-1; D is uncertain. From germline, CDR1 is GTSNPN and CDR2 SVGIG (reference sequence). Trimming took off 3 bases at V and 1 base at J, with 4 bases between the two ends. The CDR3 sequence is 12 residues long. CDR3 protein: CAWSWSYNEQFF. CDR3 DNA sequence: TGTGCCTGGAGCTGGTCCTACAATGAGCAGTTCTTC.

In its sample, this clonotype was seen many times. CDR3 sequence (DNA): TGTGCCAGCAGCCAAGATGTTGGAGACAGGGAGGCTTCACCCCTCCACTTT. Protein product: CASSQDVGDREASPLHF. V is TRBV4-2 and J is TRBJ1-6; 7 bases map to TRBD1. Trimming cost V 0 bases and J 9 bases; bases outside gene matches: 11. This CDR3 spans 17 amino acids. Germline V gives CDR1 LGHNA, CDR2 YNFKEQ.

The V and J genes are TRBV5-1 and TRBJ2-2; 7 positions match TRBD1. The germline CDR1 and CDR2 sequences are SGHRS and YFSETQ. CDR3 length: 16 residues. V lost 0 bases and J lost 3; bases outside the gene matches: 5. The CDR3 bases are TGCGCCAGCAGCTTGGAAGGGACAGCTTACACCGGGGAGCTGTTTTTT. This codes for CASSLEGTAYTGELFF.

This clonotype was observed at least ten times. DNA for the CDR3: TGTGCCAGCAGTTTCTCGTACAGAGACTCTGGAAACACCATATATTTT. Amino acids: CASSFSYRDSGNTIYF. The rearrangement joins TRBV12-3 or TRBV12-4 to TRBJ1-3; D is unclear. V lost 3 bases and J lost 0, with 12 bases in between. This CDR3 comprises 16 residues.

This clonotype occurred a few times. CDR3 region: CASSSRTSPLYNEQFF. The CDR3 DNA reads as TGTGCCAGCAGCTCCCGGACTAGCCCTCTTTACAATGAGCAGTTCTTC. The chain links TRBV3-1 to TRBJ2-1; 8 bases align to TRBD2. CDR1 is LGHDT, CDR2 YNNKEL, per germline (reference sequence). CDR3 size: 16 residues. The junction had 10 bases not matched to a gene; V was cut back by 5 bases and J by 4 bases.

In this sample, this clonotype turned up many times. CDR3 region: CASRSARGYNEQFF. The CDR3 nucleotides are TGTGCCAGCAGAAGTGCGAGAGGCTACAATGAGCAGTTCTTC. The V gene is TRBV28, the J gene TRBJ2-1; D remains unclear. The V gene lost 6 bases and the J gene lost 3 bases, with 12 bases spanning the gap. This CDR3 has 14 residues. The V gene's germline CDR1 is MDHEN and CDR2 SYDVKM.

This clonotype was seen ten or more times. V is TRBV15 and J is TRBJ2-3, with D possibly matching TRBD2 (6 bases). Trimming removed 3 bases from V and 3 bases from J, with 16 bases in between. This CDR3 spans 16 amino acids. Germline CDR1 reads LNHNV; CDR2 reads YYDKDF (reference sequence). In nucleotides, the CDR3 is TGTGCCACCAGCAGGGGCGGCCGGGCGGGGACAGATACGCAGTATTTT. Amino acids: CATSRGGRAGTDTQYF.

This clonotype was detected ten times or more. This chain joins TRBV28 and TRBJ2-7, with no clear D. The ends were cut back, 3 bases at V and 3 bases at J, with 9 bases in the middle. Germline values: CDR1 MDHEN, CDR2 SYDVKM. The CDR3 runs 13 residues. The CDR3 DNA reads TGTGCCAGCAGTTTTACAGCGAACTACGAGCAGTACTTC. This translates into CASSFTANYEQYF.

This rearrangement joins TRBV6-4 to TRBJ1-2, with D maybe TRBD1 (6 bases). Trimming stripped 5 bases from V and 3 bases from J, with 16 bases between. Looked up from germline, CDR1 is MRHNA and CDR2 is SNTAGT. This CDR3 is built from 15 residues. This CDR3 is CASSQEGGLDYGYTF. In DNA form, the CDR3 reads TGTGCCAGCAGTCAGGAGGGGGGGCTCGACTATGGCTACACCTTC.

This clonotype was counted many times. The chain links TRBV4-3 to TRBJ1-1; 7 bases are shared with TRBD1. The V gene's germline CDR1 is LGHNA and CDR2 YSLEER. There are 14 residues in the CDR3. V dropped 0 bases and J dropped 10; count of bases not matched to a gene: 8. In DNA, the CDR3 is TGCGCCAGCAGCCAAGAGGATCGGGGACAGAGAGCTTTCTTT. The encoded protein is CASSQEDRGQRAFF.

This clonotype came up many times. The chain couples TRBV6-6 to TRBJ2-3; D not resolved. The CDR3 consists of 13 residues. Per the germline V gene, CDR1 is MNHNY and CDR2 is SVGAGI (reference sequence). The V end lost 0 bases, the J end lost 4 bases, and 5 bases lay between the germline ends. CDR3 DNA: TGTGCCAGCAGTTACTCGTCTGCAGATACGCAGTATTTT. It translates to CASSYSSADTQYF.

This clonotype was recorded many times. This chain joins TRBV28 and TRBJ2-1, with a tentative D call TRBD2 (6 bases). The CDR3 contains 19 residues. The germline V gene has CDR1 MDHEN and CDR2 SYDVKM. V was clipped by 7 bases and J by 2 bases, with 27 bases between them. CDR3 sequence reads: CASTTPERASASTYNEQFF. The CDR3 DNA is TGTGCCAGCACTACACCGGAAAGGGCTAGCGCATCAACCTACAATGAGCAGTTCTTC.

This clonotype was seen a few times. The CDR3 DNA reads TGTGCCAGCAGTGGTCCCCGGGACAGGGGGGCCGTTAGTTCCTACGAGCAGTACGTC. This gives the protein CASSGPRDRGAVSSYEQYV. This chain connects TRBV2 to TRBJ2-7; 11 positions match TRBD1. Germline trimming cut 4 bases from V and 1 base from J; bases unmatched to any gene: 15. CDR3 length equals 19 residues. CDR1 is SNHLY and CDR2 is FYNNEI in the germline V gene.

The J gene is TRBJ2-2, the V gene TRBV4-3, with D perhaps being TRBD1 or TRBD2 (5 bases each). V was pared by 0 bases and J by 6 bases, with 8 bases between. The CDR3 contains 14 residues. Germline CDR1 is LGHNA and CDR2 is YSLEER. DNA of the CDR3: TGCGCCAGCAGCCAAGATGAGGGACCCGGGGAGCTGTTTTTT. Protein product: CASSQDEGPGELFF.

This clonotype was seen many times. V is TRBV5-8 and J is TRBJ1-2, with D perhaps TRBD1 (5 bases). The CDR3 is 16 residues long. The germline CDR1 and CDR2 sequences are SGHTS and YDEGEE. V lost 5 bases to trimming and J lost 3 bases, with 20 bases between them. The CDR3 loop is CASRSSELGLDYGYTF. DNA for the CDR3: TGTGCCAGCAGATCCTCCGAACTGGGACTGGACTATGGCTACACCTTC.

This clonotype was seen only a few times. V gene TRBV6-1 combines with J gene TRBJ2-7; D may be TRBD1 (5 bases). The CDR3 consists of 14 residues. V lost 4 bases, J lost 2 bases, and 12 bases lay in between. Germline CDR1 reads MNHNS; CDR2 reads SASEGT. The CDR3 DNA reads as TGTGCCAGCAGTGCCCCCAGGGTTCCCTACGAGCAGTACTTC. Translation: CASSAPRVPYEQYF.

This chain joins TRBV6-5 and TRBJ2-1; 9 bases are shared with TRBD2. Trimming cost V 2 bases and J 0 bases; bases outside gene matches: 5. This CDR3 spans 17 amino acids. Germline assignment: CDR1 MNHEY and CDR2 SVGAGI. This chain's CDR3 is CASSYVGSGSSYNEQFF. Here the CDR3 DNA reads TGTGCCAGCAGTTACGTCGGTAGCGGGAGCTCCTACAATGAGCAGTTCTTC.

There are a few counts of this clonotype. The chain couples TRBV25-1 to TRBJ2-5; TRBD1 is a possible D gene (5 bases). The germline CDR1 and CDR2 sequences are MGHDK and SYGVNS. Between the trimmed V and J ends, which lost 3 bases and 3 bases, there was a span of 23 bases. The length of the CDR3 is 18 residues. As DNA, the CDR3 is TGTGCCAGCAGTGACCCTCTGGGCAGGGTCGGACGGAAAGAGACCCAGTACTTC. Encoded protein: CASSDPLGRVGRKETQYF.

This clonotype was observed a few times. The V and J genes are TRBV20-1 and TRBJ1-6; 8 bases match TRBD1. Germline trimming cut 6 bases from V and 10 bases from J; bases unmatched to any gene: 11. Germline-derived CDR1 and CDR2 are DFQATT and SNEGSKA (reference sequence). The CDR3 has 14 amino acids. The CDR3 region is CSATTGAAGSPLHF. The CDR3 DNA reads TGCAGTGCGACGACAGGGGCCGCAGGGTCACCCCTCCACTTT.

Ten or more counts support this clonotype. CDR3 sequence (DNA): TGCGCCAGCAGTGAGTCGAGAGGGACTAGCGGCTTAAGTCAAGAGACCCAGTACTTC. This gives the protein CASSESRGTSGLSQETQYF. The chain has TRBV10-2 and TRBJ2-5, with TRBD2 matching 11 bases. Germline assignment: CDR1 WSHSY and CDR2 SAAADI. The junction had 11 bases not matched to a gene; V was cut back by 0 bases and J by 2 bases. The CDR3 sequence is 19 residues long.

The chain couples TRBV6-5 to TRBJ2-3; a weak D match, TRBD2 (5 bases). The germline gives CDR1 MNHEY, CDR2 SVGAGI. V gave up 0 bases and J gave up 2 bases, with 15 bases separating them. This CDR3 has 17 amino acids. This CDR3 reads CASSYSIVGLYTDTQYF. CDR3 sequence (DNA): TGTGCCAGCAGTTACTCGATAGTTGGACTTTACACAGATACGCAGTATTTT.

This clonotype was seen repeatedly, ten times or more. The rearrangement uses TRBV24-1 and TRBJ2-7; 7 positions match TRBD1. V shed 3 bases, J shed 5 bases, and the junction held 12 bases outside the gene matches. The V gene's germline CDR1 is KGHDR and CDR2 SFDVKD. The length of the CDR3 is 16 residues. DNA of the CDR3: TGTGCCACCAGTGATCGTGCAGGGGGTCAGTTCCACGAGCAGTACTTC. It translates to CATSDRAGGQFHEQYF.

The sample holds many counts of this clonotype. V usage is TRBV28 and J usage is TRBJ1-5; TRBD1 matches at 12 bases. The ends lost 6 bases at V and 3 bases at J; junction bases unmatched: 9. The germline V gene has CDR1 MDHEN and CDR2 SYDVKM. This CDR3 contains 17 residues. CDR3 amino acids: CASSLGTGGSPNQPQHF. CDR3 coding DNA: TGTGCCAGCAGCCTCGGGACAGGGGGCTCCCCCAATCAGCCCCAGCATTTT.

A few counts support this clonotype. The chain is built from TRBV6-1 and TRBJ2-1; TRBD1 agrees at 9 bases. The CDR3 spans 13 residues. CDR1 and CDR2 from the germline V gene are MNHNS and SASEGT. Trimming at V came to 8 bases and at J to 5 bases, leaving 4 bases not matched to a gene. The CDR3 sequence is CASWDRENNEQFF. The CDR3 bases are TGTGCCAGCTGGGACAGGGAGAACAATGAGCAGTTCTTC.